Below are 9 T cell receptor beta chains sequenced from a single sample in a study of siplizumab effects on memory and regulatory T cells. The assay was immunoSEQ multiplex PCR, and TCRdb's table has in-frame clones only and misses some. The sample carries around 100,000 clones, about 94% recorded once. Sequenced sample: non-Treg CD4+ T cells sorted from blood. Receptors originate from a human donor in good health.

CDR3 region: CASSPRGGSTDTQYF. CDR3 DNA sequence: TGTGCCAGCAGCCCCAGGGGCGGGAGCACAGATACGCAGTATTTT. The chain carries TRBV9 and TRBJ2-3; TRBD1 might be the D (6 bases). Germline CDR1 reads SGDLS; CDR2 reads YYNGEE. The CDR3 has 15 residues. V gave up 4 bases and J gave up 0 bases, with 12 bases separating them.

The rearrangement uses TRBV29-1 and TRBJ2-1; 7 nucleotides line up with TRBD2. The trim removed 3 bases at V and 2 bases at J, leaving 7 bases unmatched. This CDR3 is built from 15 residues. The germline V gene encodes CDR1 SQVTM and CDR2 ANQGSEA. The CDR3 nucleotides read TGCAGCGTTGAGGTACTAGCGTATACCTACAATGAGCAGTTCTTC. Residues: CSVEVLAYTYNEQFF.

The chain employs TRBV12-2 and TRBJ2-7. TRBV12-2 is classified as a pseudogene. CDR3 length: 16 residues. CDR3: CASRQIDTDSFYEQYF. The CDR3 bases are TGTGCAAGTCGCCAGATCGACACTGACTCTTTCTACGAGCAGTACTTC.

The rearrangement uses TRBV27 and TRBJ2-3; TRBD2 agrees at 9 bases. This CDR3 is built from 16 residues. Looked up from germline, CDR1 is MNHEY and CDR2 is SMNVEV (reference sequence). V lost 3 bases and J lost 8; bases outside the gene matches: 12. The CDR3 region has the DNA TGTGCCAGCAGTTTTCTCTTAGCGGGAGAAAGGGCTACGCAGTATTTT. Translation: CASSFLLAGERATQYF.

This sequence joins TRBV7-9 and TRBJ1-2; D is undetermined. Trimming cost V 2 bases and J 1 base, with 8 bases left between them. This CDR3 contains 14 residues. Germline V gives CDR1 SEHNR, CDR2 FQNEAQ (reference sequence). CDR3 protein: CASSLITDNYGYTF. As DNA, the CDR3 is TGTGCCAGCAGCTTAATTACAGATAACTATGGCTACACCTTC.

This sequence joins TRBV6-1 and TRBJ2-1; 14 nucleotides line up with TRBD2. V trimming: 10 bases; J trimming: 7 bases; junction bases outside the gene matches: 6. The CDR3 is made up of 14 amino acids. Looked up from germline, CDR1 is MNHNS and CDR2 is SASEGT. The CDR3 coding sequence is TGTGCCACCAGACTAGCGGGAGGGGTAAATGAGCAGTTCTTC. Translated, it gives CATRLAGGVNEQFF.

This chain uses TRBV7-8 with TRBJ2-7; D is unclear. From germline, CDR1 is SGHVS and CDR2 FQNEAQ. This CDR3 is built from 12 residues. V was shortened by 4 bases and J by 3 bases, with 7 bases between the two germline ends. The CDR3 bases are TGTGCCAGCAGCTCCGCCTACTACGAGCAGTACTTC. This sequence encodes CASSSAYYEQYF.

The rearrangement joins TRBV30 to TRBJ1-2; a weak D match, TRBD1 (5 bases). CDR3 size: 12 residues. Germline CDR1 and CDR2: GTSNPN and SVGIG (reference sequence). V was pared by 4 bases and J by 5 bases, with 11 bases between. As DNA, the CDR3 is TGTGCCTGGACCCCCGGGGGGTATGGCTACACCTTC. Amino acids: CAWTPGGYGYTF.

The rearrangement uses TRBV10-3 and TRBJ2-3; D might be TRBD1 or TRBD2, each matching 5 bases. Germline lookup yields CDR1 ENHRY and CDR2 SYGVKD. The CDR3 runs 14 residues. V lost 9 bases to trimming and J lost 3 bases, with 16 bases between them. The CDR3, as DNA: TGTGCCATTGCACAGGTTGGGGGAACAGATACGCAGTATTTT. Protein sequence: CAIAQVGGTDTQYF.